A single sample is the source of the 8 T cell receptor beta chains below, sequenced in a study of shared clonotypes between healthy human individuals. Produced via immunoSEQ multiplex PCR; TCRdb's table is partial and in-frame only. The sample lists roughly 320,000 clones; around 86% were seen once. Sequencing was carried out using memory CD8+ T cells sorted from blood. The sample's subset: CD45RO+ cells pooled with CCR7-negative TemRA cells. Every receptor here comes from a man in his late teens or twenties in good health.

V and J are TRBV27 and TRBJ2-3; 10 bases align to TRBD2. Per germline, CDR1 MNHEY and CDR2 SMNVEV (reference sequence). Trimming removed 3 bases from V and 4 bases from J; junction bases left unmatched: 7. This CDR3 is built from 16 residues. The CDR3 nucleotides are TGTGCCAGCAGTTTGGGGACTAGCGTTTTAGCAGATACGCAGTATTTT. Translated: CASSLGTSVLADTQYF.

This chain links TRBV4-3 with TRBJ1-4; TRBD1 is a possible D gene (6 bases). The germline gives CDR1 LGHNA, CDR2 YSLEER. The CDR3 loop spans 16 amino acids. Trimming took off 1 base at V and 3 bases at J, with 12 bases between the two ends. This CDR3 is CASSQGLGASNEKLFF. DNA of the CDR3: TGCGCCAGCAGCCAAGGTTTGGGGGCGTCTAATGAAAAACTGTTTTTT.

V usage is TRBV6-6 and J usage is TRBJ1-1; 12 nucleotides line up with TRBD1. CDR3 length: 16 amino acids. V was pared by 4 bases and J by 2 bases, with 5 bases of the junction left unmatched. CDR1 is MNHNY and CDR2 is SVGAGI in the germline V gene (reference sequence). The CDR3 here is CASSLGTGGFNTEAFF. DNA of the CDR3: TGTGCCAGCAGTTTAGGGACAGGGGGCTTTAACACTGAAGCTTTCTTT.

With regard to this clone: The same CDR3 can be traced to other DNA sequences in this sample. The chain couples TRBV29-1 to TRBJ2-5; D is unclear. V was pared by 6 bases and J by 5 bases, with 7 bases between. In germline, CDR1 is SQVTM, CDR2 ANQGSEA. This CDR3 spans 10 amino acids. The CDR3 DNA reads as TGCAGCGTAGACGGGGAGACCCAGTACTTC. Encoded protein: CSVDGETQYF.

Turning to this clone: This sample includes further DNA sequences coding for the same CDR3. The J gene is TRBJ2-7, the V gene TRBV5-8; D is unclear. V dropped 2 bases and J dropped 0 bases, with 3 bases sitting between them. Germline-derived CDR1 and CDR2 are SGHTS and YDEGEE. CDR3 size: 12 residues. The CDR3 reads CASSFSSYEQYF. The CDR3 region has the DNA TGTGCCAGCAGCTTTAGCTCCTACGAGCAGTACTTC.

V is TRBV2 and J is TRBJ1-6, with a weak D call TRBD1 (6 bases). The CDR3 totals 14 residues. The ends were cut back, 10 bases at V and 7 bases at J, with 17 bases in the middle. Germline V gives CDR1 SNHLY, CDR2 FYNNEI. This CDR3 is CATQDGQINSPLHF. DNA for the CDR3: TGTGCCACCCAAGACGGACAGATAAATTCACCCCTCCACTTT.

The chain combines TRBV5-1 with TRBJ2-7; TRBD2 agrees at 8 bases. CDR1 and CDR2 (germline): SGHRS, YFSETQ. The CDR3 runs 14 residues. After removal of 4 bases from V and 6 bases from J, the junction contained 9 bases not matched to a gene. The CDR3 here is CASSPGLDNLEQYF. CDR3 DNA sequence: TGCGCCAGCAGCCCGGGACTAGATAACCTCGAGCAGTACTTC. The whole variable domain, remainder taken from reference TRBV5-1 and TRBJ2-7, is KAGVTQTPRYLIKTRGQQVTLSCSPISGHRSVSWYQQTPGQGLQFLFEYFSETQRNKGNFPGRFSGRQFSNSRSEMNVSTLELGDSALYLCASSPGLDNLEQYFGPGTRLTVT.

The chain links TRBV30 to TRBJ2-1; possibly TRBD2 for D (5 bases). This CDR3 is built from 14 residues. Looked up from germline, CDR1 is GTSNPN and CDR2 is SVGIG (reference sequence). The V gene lost 3 bases and the J gene lost 0 bases, with 9 bases spanning the gap. The CDR3 DNA reads TGTGCCTGGAGAGAGCGGAGCTCCTACAATGAGCAGTTCTTC. This codes for CAWRERSSYNEQFF.